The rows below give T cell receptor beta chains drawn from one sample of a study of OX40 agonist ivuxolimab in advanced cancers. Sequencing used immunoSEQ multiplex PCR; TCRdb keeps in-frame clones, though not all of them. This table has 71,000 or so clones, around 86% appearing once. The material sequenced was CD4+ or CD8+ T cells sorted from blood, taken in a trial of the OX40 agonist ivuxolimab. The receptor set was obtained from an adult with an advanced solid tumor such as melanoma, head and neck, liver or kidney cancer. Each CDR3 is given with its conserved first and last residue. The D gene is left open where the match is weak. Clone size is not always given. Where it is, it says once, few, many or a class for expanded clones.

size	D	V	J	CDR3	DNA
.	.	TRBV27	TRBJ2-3	CASRSVGDTQYF	TGTGCCAGCAGGTCCGTTGGGGATACGCAGTATTTT
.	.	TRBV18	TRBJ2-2	CASSLRREQLPGELFF	TGTGCCAGCTCACTTCGACGGGAACAGCTACCCGGGGAGCTGTTTTTT
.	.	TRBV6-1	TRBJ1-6	CATGESVGSPLHF	TGTGCCACTGGGGAATCCGTCGGTTCACCCCTCCACTTT
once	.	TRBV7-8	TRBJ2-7	CASSLTNTDYEQYF	TGTGCCAGCAGCTTAACAAACACAGACTACGAGCAGTACTTC
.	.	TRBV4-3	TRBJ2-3	CASSPHEGDTQYF	TGCGCCAGCAGTCCCCACGAGGGAGATACGCAGTATTTT
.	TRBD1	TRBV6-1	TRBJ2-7	CASSPPDRSYQEQYF	TGTGCCAGCAGCCCCCCGGACAGGTCTTATCAAGAGCAGTACTTC
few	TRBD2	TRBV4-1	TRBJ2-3	CASSQEPAGPSTDTQYF	TGCGCCAGCAGCCAAGAGCCAGCGGGGCCTAGCACAGATACGCAGTATTTT
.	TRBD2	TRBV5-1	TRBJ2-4	CASSFSGSRENIQYF	TGCGCCAGCAGTTTTAGCGGGAGTAGGGAAAACATTCAGTACTTC
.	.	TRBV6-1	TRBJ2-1	CASITGNEQFF	TGTGCCAGCATTACAGGTAATGAGCAGTTCTTC
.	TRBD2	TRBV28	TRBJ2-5	CASSSPGGEGETQYF	TGTGCCAGCAGTTCGCCGGGAGGGGAGGGGGAGACCCAGTACTTC
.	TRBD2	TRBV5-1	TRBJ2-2	CASSLMGLAVTGELFF	TGCGCCAGCAGCTTGATGGGACTAGCGGTGACCGGGGAGCTGTTTTTT
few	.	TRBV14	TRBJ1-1	CASSLGVFMNTEAFF	TGTGCCAGCAGCCTAGGAGTGTTCATGAACACTGAAGCTTTCTTT
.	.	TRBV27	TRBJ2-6	CASSLTPSGANVLTF	TGTGCCAGCAGTTTAACTCCTTCCGGGGCCAACGTCCTGACTTTC
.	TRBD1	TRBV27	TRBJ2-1	CASRTRDRGYNEQFF	TGTGCCAGCAGGACCCGGGACAGGGGCTACAATGAGCAGTTCTTC
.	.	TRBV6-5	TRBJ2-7	CASSVQVLEQYF	TGTGCCAGCAGTGTGCAGGTTCTCGAGCAGTACTTC
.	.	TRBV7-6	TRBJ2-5	CASSPRPGVETQYF	TGTGCCAGCAGCCCGCGCCCAGGGGTAGAGACCCAGTACTTC
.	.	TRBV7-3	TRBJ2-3	CASSLTSVGADTQYF	TGTGCCAGCAGCTTAACGTCAGTGGGGGCAGATACGCAGTATTTT
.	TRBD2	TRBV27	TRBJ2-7	CASSGLARYEQYF	TGTGCCAGCAGCGGACTAGCCCGGTACGAGCAGTACTTC
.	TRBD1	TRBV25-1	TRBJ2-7	CASAKGAGTYEQYF	TGTGCCAGCGCCAAGGGGGCAGGGACCTACGAGCAGTACTTC
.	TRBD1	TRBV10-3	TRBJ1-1	CAISRTGGQMNTEAFF	TGTGCCATCAGCCGGACAGGGGGCCAAATGAACACTGAAGCTTTCTTT
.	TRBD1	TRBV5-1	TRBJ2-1	CASSLVIQGAHEQFF	TGCGCCAGCAGCTTGGTCATCCAGGGGGCGCATGAGCAGTTCTTC
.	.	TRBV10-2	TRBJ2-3	CASSDAKSTDTQYF	TGCGCCAGCAGTGACGCCAAGAGCACAGATACGCAGTATTTT
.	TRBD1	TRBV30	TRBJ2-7	CAWSAGTGNVQYF	TGTGCCTGGAGTGCGGGGACAGGGAATGTACAGTACTTC